Below, one T cell receptor (beta chain) is given with its context. Its cognate antigen is unknown. The data originate from a study of cytomegalovirus exposure and HLA in healthy donors. Study observations and caveats: Cytomegalovirus status, reportedly, was diagnosed with high specificity and sensitivity by the classifier. The study put under 200 TCR beta chains on its list as cytomegalovirus-associated.

The PCR used 60 Vbeta and 13 Jbeta primers. TCRdb's copy holds only in-frame clones and misses some; the assay was immunoSEQ multiplex PCR. The sample consists of approximately 110,000 clones, around 73% of them appearing once. V was shortened by 5 bases and J by 5 bases, with 15 bases between the two germline ends. CDR1 is LNHDA and CDR2 is SQIVND in the germline V gene (reference sequence). The CDR3 has 14 amino acids. The V call is TRBV19, the J call TRBJ1-1; tentatively, D is TRBD1 (5 bases). Sequenced material: PBMCs. This TCR was sampled from a man in his forties or fifties in good health and CMV-seronegative. The CDR3 nucleotides are TGTGCCAGTAGTTGGGGCGGATTGTTGACTGAAGCTTTCTTT. Translation: CASSWGGLLTEAFF. The full variable domain, completed using reference TRBV19 and TRBJ1-1, is DGGITQSPKYLFRKEGQNVTLSCEQNLNHDAMYWYRQDPGQGLRLIYYSQIVNDFQKGDIAEGYSVSREKKESFPLTVTSAQKNPTAFYLCASSWGGLLTEAFFGQGTRLTVV.